Below are 20 T cell receptor beta chains sequenced from a single sample in a study of shared clonotypes between healthy human individuals. Repertoires were generated with immunoSEQ multiplex PCR, while TCRdb's copy carries only in-frame clones and drops some. The data hold about 730,000 clones, with 72% observed a single time. The specimen sequenced was memory CD4+ T cells sorted from blood. Indicated subset: CD45RA-negative fraction. The receptors originated from a woman in her twenties or thirties in good health.

This clone was counted a few times. Since a much larger clone is just one base distant, this may be a read error. The same CDR3 arises from other DNA sequences in this sample as well. The gene calls are TRBV9 and TRBJ2-3, with D hard to call. CDR1 is SGDLS, CDR2 YYNGEE, per germline. The length of the CDR3 is 12 residues. The V end was cut by 5 bases, the J end by 1 base, with 5 bases between. CDR3: CASSPRTDTQYF. The CDR3 DNA sequence: TGTGCCAGCAGTCCCCGCACAGATACGCAGTATTTT.

Points on this clone: Other DNA sequences in the same sample also yield this CDR3. This chain joins TRBV7-8 and TRBJ1-2; maybe TRBD1 (6 bases). The CDR3 length is 14 residues. Germline CDR1 reads SGHVS; CDR2 reads FQNEAQ. Trimming removed 1 base at V and 3 bases at J, with 9 bases between. Written as DNA, the CDR3 is TGTGCCAGCAGCTTAGTTCCAGGGGACTATGGCTACACCTTC. It encodes CASSLVPGDYGYTF. Filled out from reference TRBV7-8 and TRBJ1-2, the complete variable domain reads GAGVSQSPRYKVAKRGQDVALRCDPISGHVSLFWYQQALGQGPEFLTYFQNEAQLDKSGLPSDRFFAERPEGSVSTLKIQRTQQEDSAVYLCASSLVPGDYGYTFGSGTRLTVV.

The rearrangement joins TRBV4-2 to TRBJ1-1; the D is unclear. CDR1 is LGHNA and CDR2 is YNFKEQ in the germline V gene. With 0 bases removed from V and 1 base from J, the gap between germline ends came to 6 bases. CDR3 size: 14 residues. CDR3 DNA: TGTGCCAGCAGCCAAGATATCAGGAACACTGAAGCTTTCTTT. Translating gives CASSQDIRNTEAFF.

The chain carries TRBV20-1 and TRBJ2-7, with D hard to call. The germline V gene encodes CDR1 DFQATT and CDR2 SNEGSKA (reference sequence). The CDR3 sequence is 11 residues long. Trimming removed 5 bases at V and 2 bases at J, with 7 bases between. In nucleotides, the CDR3 is TGCAGTGCTTACACGACCTACGAGCAGTACTTC. This sequence encodes CSAYTTYEQYF.

The J gene is TRBJ1-3, the V gene TRBV2; D is unclear. Germline CDR1 is SNHLY and CDR2 is FYNNEI. The V and J ends lost 2 bases and 2 bases respectively, with 13 bases between them. The CDR3 totals 16 residues. The CDR3 reads CASSETHVGTGNTIYF. CDR3 DNA: TGTGCCAGCAGTGAAACCCACGTAGGCACTGGAAACACCATATATTTT.

The chain uses TRBV6-4 and TRBJ2-2, with TRBD1 identical over 8 bases. Germline CDR1 MRHNA, CDR2 SNTAGT. V shed 6 bases, J shed 0 bases, and the junction held 15 bases outside the gene matches. The CDR3 is 19 residues long. The DNA of the CDR3 is TGTGCCAGCAGCCCCAGGCCACAACAGGGGGTTGCGAACACCGGGGAGCTGTTTTTT. This sequence encodes CASSPRPQQGVANTGELFF.

With regard to this clone: A read error is possible here, since a much larger clone lies one base away. The CDR3 reads CASSWTSGSYEQYF. In DNA form, the CDR3 reads TGTGCCAGCAGTTGGACTAGCGGGAGCTACGAGCAGTACTTC. The V gene is TRBV7-9, the J gene TRBJ2-7, with 13 bases fitting TRBD2. Germline CDR1 SEHNR, CDR2 FQNEAQ (reference sequence). Unmatched junction bases numbered 2, after V lost 6 bases and J lost 3 bases. The length of the CDR3 is 14 residues. Complete variable domain (other parts from reference TRBV7-9 and TRBJ2-7): DTGVSQNPRHKITKRGQNVTFRCDPISEHNRLYWYRQTLGQGPEFLTYFQNEAQLEKSRLLSDRFSAERPKGSFSTLEIQRTEQGDSAMYLCASSWTSGSYEQYFGPGTRLTVT.

The gene calls are TRBV7-6 and TRBJ2-1; 11 nucleotides align to TRBD1. In germline, CDR1 is SGHVS, CDR2 FNYEAQ. Trimming took 5 bases from V and 7 from J; bases not matched to a gene: 7. The CDR3 extends over 15 amino acids. CDR3 DNA sequence: TGTGCCAGCAGCGGCCCGGGACAGGGGGTTAATGAGCAGTTCTTC. Translating gives CASSGPGQGVNEQFF.

The table lists this clone with a count of one. V usage is TRBV7-9 and J usage is TRBJ2-7; 7 bases line up with TRBD2. CDR1 SEHNR and CDR2 FQNEAQ come from the germline V gene (reference sequence). V was pared by 5 bases and J by 2 bases, with 9 bases of the junction left unmatched. The CDR3 totals 15 residues. This CDR3 reads CASSPWPSGAYEQYF. The CDR3 DNA is TGTGCCAGCAGCCCCTGGCCTAGCGGAGCCTACGAGCAGTACTTC.

This chain connects TRBV2 to TRBJ2-2, with no clear D. Trimming removed 7 bases at V and 1 base at J, with 10 bases between. The CDR3 totals 14 residues. Germline V gives CDR1 SNHLY, CDR2 FYNNEI. The CDR3 sequence is CASTERWNTGELFF. Here the CDR3 DNA reads TGTGCCAGCACTGAGAGGTGGAACACCGGGGAGCTGTTTTTT.

This sequence joins TRBV2 and TRBJ1-5; no clear D gene. The V end was cut by 5 bases, the J end by 2 bases, with 10 bases between. The germline CDR1 and CDR2 sequences are SNHLY and FYNNEI. There are 14 residues in the CDR3. CDR3 sequence: CASSWNFGNQPQHF. The DNA of the CDR3 is TGTGCCAGCAGTTGGAATTTTGGCAATCAGCCCCAGCATTTT.

The chain has TRBV27 and TRBJ2-7, with D possibly being TRBD2 (6 bases). V was clipped by 6 bases and J by 2 bases, with 14 bases between them. Germline CDR1 is MNHEY and CDR2 is SMNVEV (reference sequence). The CDR3 runs to 14 residues. The CDR3 coding sequence is TGTGCCAGCAGAGACTTGGGAGGTGCCTACGAGCAGTACTTC. It is translated as CASRDLGGAYEQYF.

J is TRBJ2-1 and V is TRBV28; TRBD2 aligns across 9 bases. The trim removed 7 bases at V and 4 bases at J, leaving 8 bases unmatched. Germline values: CDR1 MDHEN, CDR2 SYDVKM. The CDR3 contains 15 residues. As DNA, the CDR3 is TGTGCCAGCACCCCACTGACTAGCGGATACAATGAGCAGTTCTTC. Residues: CASTPLTSGYNEQFF.

The J gene is TRBJ1-2, the V gene TRBV25-1; unclear D gene. The V end was cut by 2 bases, the J end by 5 bases, with 9 bases between. The germline V gene encodes CDR1 MGHDK and CDR2 SYGVNS. This CDR3 spans 13 amino acids. The CDR3, as DNA: TGTGCCAGCAGTGAAAACACCCCGTATGGCTACACCTTC. Protein product: CASSENTPYGYTF.

The chain recombines TRBV19 with TRBJ2-1; D gene ambiguous. Germline V gives CDR1 LNHDA, CDR2 SQIVND (reference sequence). There are 12 residues in the CDR3. V was cut by 2 bases and J by 13 bases, with 12 bases left in between. CDR3 sequence: CASSITPRQQFF. DNA for the CDR3: TGTGCCAGTAGTATAACCCCCCGGCAACAGTTCTTC. The full variable domain, completed using reference TRBV19 and TRBJ2-1, is DGGITQSPKYLFRKEGQNVTLSCEQNLNHDAMYWYRQDPGQGLRLIYYSQIVNDFQKGDIAEGYSVSREKKESFPLTVTSAQKNPTAFYLCASSITPRQQFFGPGTRLTVL.

The chain links TRBV11-2 to TRBJ1-3; 9 bases map to TRBD1. Germline CDR1 and CDR2: SGHAT and FQNNGV. CDR3 length: 16 amino acids. Trimming at V came to 4 bases and at J to 0 bases, leaving 4 bases not matched to a gene. As DNA, the CDR3 is TGTGCCAGCAGCTCTTGGACAGGGGACTCTGGAAACACCATATATTTT. Translating gives CASSSWTGDSGNTIYF.

This clone was counted between two and nine times. The chain carries TRBV10-1 and TRBJ2-1; D remains ambiguous. The CDR3 runs to 14 residues. Germline V gene data show CDR1 as WNHNN and CDR2 as SYGVQD (reference sequence). Deletions cut 0 bases from V and 1 base from J, with 4 bases between. CDR3 residues: CASSESGSYNEQFF. CDR3 nucleotides: TGCGCCAGCAGTGAGTCGGGGTCCTACAATGAGCAGTTCTTC.

The chain couples TRBV28 to TRBJ2-3; D not resolved. The CDR3 contains 18 residues. V was clipped by 2 bases and J by 0 bases, with 18 bases between them. The germline gives CDR1 MDHEN, CDR2 SYDVKM. The CDR3 loop reads CASSLAPILLSSTDTQYF. The CDR3 DNA reads as TGTGCCAGCAGTTTAGCCCCGATCCTCCTTTCTAGCACAGATACGCAGTATTTT.

This clone has only a few counts. The chain carries TRBV5-1 and TRBJ2-7; the D gene could be TRBD1 or TRBD2 (6 bases each). V shed 0 bases and J shed 3 bases, with 13 bases lying between them. Germline V gene sequence: CDR1 SGHRS, CDR2 YFSETQ. The CDR3 length is 15 residues. The CDR3 protein is CASSLAGGTLYEQYF. The DNA for the CDR3 is TGCGCCAGCAGCTTGGCTGGAGGGACACTCTACGAGCAGTACTTC.

This rearrangement joins TRBV5-1 to TRBJ2-7; 8 bases match TRBD2. This CDR3 spans 15 amino acids. Germline CDR1 is SGHRS and CDR2 is YFSETQ. Trimming at V came to 3 bases and at J to 1 base, leaving 6 bases not matched to a gene. Written as DNA, the CDR3 is TGCGCCAGCAGCTCAGCGGGGGTTGGGTCCTACGAGCAGTACTTC. Translation: CASSSAGVGSYEQYF.